The 5 T cell receptor beta chains reported below all come from one sample, sequenced in a study of blood T cell repertoires in COVID-19. Clones were read by immunoSEQ multiplex PCR, and TCRdb kept only the in-frame ones, dropping some. Of 140,000 or so clones listed, around 80% are singletons. Sequenced sample: peripheral blood. These receptors all come from a man in his 70s who had recovered from COVID-19.

The chain combines TRBV6-2 or TRBV6-3 with TRBJ1-5; no reliable D call. V lost 4 bases, J lost 2 bases, and 9 bases lay in between. Germline V gene sequence: CDR1 MNHEY, CDR2 SVGEGT. CDR3 length: 14 residues. The CDR3 nucleotides are TGTGCCAGCAGTTCGGGAATTGGCAATCAGCCCCAGCATTTT. Its protein is CASSSGIGNQPQHF.

The V gene is TRBV7-3, the J gene TRBJ2-3; 7 bases line up with TRBD1. V gave up 2 bases and J gave up 1 base; unmatched junction bases: 9. In germline, CDR1 is SGHTA, CDR2 FQGTGA. The CDR3 contains 17 residues. CDR3 nucleotide sequence: TGTGCCAGCAGCTTACGGCCACAGGGGCCGGGCACAGATACGCAGTATTTT. It specifies CASSLRPQGPGTDTQYF.

This clone was detected once. The CDR3 nucleotides read TGTGCCAGCAGTTTAATCCGGTCCGGAGCCTACGAGCAGTACTTC. This gives the protein CASSLIRSGAYEQYF. The chain joins TRBV28 to TRBJ2-7; D not certain. The CDR3 sequence is 15 residues long. Germline V gene lookup returns CDR1 MDHEN and CDR2 SYDVKM. V was pared by 2 bases and J by 2 bases, with 13 bases between. Full variable domain (missing parts from reference TRBV28 and TRBJ2-7): DVKVTQSSRYLVKRTGEKVFLECVQDMDHENMFWYRQDPGLGLRLIYFSYDVKMKEKGDIPEGYSVSREKKERFSLILESASTNQTSMYLCASSLIRSGAYEQYFGPGTRLTVT.

The chain recombines TRBV2 with TRBJ2-3; TRBD2 matches 8 bases. Germline-derived CDR1 and CDR2 are SNHLY and FYNNEI. The CDR3 spans 14 residues. Losses at the gene ends were 8 bases for V and 1 base for J; bases not matched to a gene: 5. CDR3 DNA: TGTGCCAGCGCGGGGGGACACCGCACAGATACGCAGTATTTT. Protein: CASAGGHRTDTQYF.

This sequence joins TRBV9 and TRBJ2-1; TRBD2 matches 11 bases. Trimming at V came to 0 bases and at J to 5 bases, leaving 10 bases not matched to a gene. The CDR3 length is 18 residues. CDR1 SGDLS and CDR2 YYNGEE come from the germline V gene. The CDR3 bases are TGTGCCAGCAGCGTAGCACGACTTACTAGCGGGAGCCACAATGAGCAGTTCTTC. Its translation: CASSVARLTSGSHNEQFF.